This TCR beta chain is drawn from a study of cytotoxic CD8 clonotypes in ibrutinib-treated CLL. Study-wide context: Following treatment for a median roughly 11 months, range 6 to 36, response samples were then taken. Average yields of about 260,000 productive templates and approximately 94,000 productive rearrangements characterized the samples. Study outcomes and limitations: Contraction or stability on treatment characterized the public clonotypes, which were uncommon.

This clone was seen just once. Antigen unknown. Frozen PBMC stocks contributed about 1.8 micrograms of genomic DNA to the TCR beta libraries. Repertoires were generated with immunoSEQ multiplex PCR, while TCRdb's copy carries only in-frame clones and drops some. Of 330,000 or so clones in the sample, roughly 67% were seen once. The sample here was PBMCs, taken after 36 months of ibrutinib treatment. The source of this sequence is a human donor with chronic lymphocytic leukemia.

CDR3 sequence reads: CASSLGWDRVAYEQYF. The CDR3 bases are TGCGCCAGCAGCTTGGGGTGGGACAGGGTGGCCTACGAGCAGTACTTC. This chain links TRBV5-1 with TRBJ2-7; 9 bases are a match to TRBD1. Germline lookup yields CDR1 SGHRS and CDR2 YFSETQ. The CDR3 sequence is 16 residues long. The V gene end was trimmed by 0 bases and the J gene end by 2 bases; junction bases not matched to a gene: 6.